Listed below are T cell receptor beta chains from one sample, sequenced in a study of T cell changes during pregnancy in multiple sclerosis. Here immunoSEQ multiplex PCR was the method, and the copy in TCRdb shows in-frame clones only, minus some. The data show 55,000 to 75,000 clones, just over 90% seen once. The input for sequencing was peripheral blood, taken after pregnancy. All receptors derive from a female donor with multiple sclerosis, enrolled in a pregnancy study. The CDR3 runs from the conserved cysteine through the conserved F or W.

TRBJ2-5 | TRBV30 | CAWRGSGIRETQYF
TRBJ2-7 | TRBV19 | CASSTGLARIHEQYF
TRBJ2-7 | TRBV28 | CASSFYTGNDEQYF
TRBJ2-7 | TRBV5-1 | CASSLAAGLANYEQYF
TRBJ2-1 | TRBV6-4 | CASSVEASGNNEQFF
TRBJ1-3 | TRBV10-1 | CASSDYSSGNTIYF
TRBJ1-2 | TRBV4-3 | CASSQLGREGYGYTF
TRBJ1-1 | TRBV4-2 | CASSGPLEGITEAFF
TRBJ1-2 | TRBV7-2 | CASSLILAGAEGYTF
TRBJ2-3 | TRBV27 | CASGLSGRNTDTQYF
TRBJ1-1 | TRBV27 | CASSLSGGLNTEAFF
TRBJ1-1 | TRBV25-1 | CASSEKRQGGTEAFF
TRBJ2-7 | TRBV9 | CASSVERGLEQYF
TRBJ1-4 | TRBV7-9 | CASSTGTDNEKLFF
TRBJ2-7 | TRBV7-9 | CASSPGVHEQYF